The 9 T cell receptor beta chains below come from one sample, sequenced in a study of T cells in Graves' hyperthyroidism and ophthalmopathy. It was RNA transcripts that yielded the amplified TCR beta CDR3 regions. With the HTBI primer set, the TCR CDR3 went through a first round of RT-PCR. One entry per CDR3 protein results from TCRdb running MiXCR on the multiplex PCR reads. The sample contains over 200,000 distinct CDR3 sequences, around 18% of which appear only once. The material sequenced was blood. These receptor sequences come from a man aged 40-55 years with Graves' hyperthyroidism.

This clonotype was seen repeatedly, ten times or more. The chain recombines TRBV13 with TRBJ1-5, with D tentatively TRBD1 (6 bases). Per germline, CDR1 PRHDT and CDR2 FYEKMQ (reference sequence). V lost 4 bases to trimming and J lost 6 bases, with 16 bases between them. This CDR3 has 15 residues. CDR3 protein: CASSSQPQGGQPQHF. CDR3 coding DNA: TGTGCCAGCAGCTCCCAGCCACAGGGCGGTCAGCCCCAGCATTTT.

This clonotype was seen ten or more times. The V and J genes are TRBV10-3 and TRBJ1-5; 10 nucleotides agree with TRBD1. V lost 7 bases, J lost 7 bases, and 7 bases stayed unmatched. CDR1 is ENHRY and CDR2 is SYGVKD in the germline V gene. The CDR3 sequence is 14 residues long. In DNA form, the CDR3 reads TGTGCCATCACTAGGGACAGGGGCAGCCAGCCCCAGCATTTT. It translates to CAITRDRGSQPQHF.

The rearrangement uses TRBV30 and TRBJ1-1; D not resolved. The CDR3 covers 15 residues. Trimming shortened V by 1 base and J by 0 bases, and 12 bases separated the two germline ends. The germline V gene has CDR1 GTSNPN and CDR2 SVGIG (reference sequence). The CDR3 DNA reads as TGTGCCTGGAGTGCCCGTCGTCTGATGAACACTGAAGCTTTCTTT. This encodes CAWSARRLMNTEAFF. Drawing the rest from reference TRBV30 and TRBJ1-1, the complete variable domain is SQTIHQWPATLVQPVGSPLSLECTVEGTSNPNLYWYRQAAGRGLQLLFYSVGIGQISSEVPQNLSASRPQDRQFILSSKKLLLSDSGFYLCAWSARRLMNTEAFFGQGTRLTVV.

The rearrangement uses TRBV6-1 and TRBJ1-4, with TRBD1 matching 10 bases. Germline CDR1 reads MNHNS; CDR2 reads SASEGT. V lost 10 bases, J lost 6 bases, and 5 bases stayed unmatched. The CDR3 runs to 13 residues. For the CDR3, the DNA is TGTGCCACCGCGGGGACAGGGGATGAAAAACTGTTTTTT. This translates into CATAGTGDEKLFF.

This clonotype was counted ten times or more. Given a much more abundant clone one base away, this may be a read error. The J gene is TRBJ1-1, the V gene TRBV7-2; D gene unclear. CDR1 is SGHTA, CDR2 FQGNSA, per germline. The CDR3 runs 13 residues. V was cut by 1 base and J by 0 bases, with 3 bases left in between. CDR3 loop: CASSLEMNTEAFF. CDR3 DNA: TGTGCCAGCAGCTTAGAGATGAACACTGAAGCTTTCTTT.

Of note for this clonotype: With a much larger clone just one base away, this may be a read error. V is TRBV29-1 and J is TRBJ1-2; TRBD1 is a possible D gene (6 bases). The CDR3 has 15 residues. The germline V gene encodes CDR1 SQVTM and CDR2 ANQGSEA. Trimming removed 7 bases from V and 5 bases from J, with 23 bases in between. The CDR3 spells CSAAARDTKIYGYTF. The CDR3 DNA follows: TGCAGCGCTGCGGCTCGGGACACAAAGATTTATGGCTACACCTTC.

This chain joins TRBV7-2 and TRBJ2-3; 13 bases map to TRBD2. Germline V gene data show CDR1 as SGHTA and CDR2 as FQGNSA. The V gene end was trimmed by 5 bases and the J gene end by 5 bases; junction bases not matched to a gene: 7. The length of the CDR3 is 16 residues. In nucleotides, the CDR3 is TGTGCCAGCAGCGAGCCACTAGCGGGGGGGCAAGATACGCAGTATTTT. Translation gives CASSEPLAGGQDTQYF. Full variable domain (outside the CDR3, taken from reference TRBV7-2 and TRBJ2-3): GAGVSQSPSNKVTEKGKDVELRCDPISGHTALYWYRQSLGQGLEFLIYFQGNSAPDKSGLPSDRFSAERTGGSVSTLTIQRTQQEDSAVYLCASSEPLAGGQDTQYFGPGTRLTVL.

This clonotype came up many times. The V gene is TRBV20-1, the J gene TRBJ2-5, with 8 nucleotides matching TRBD1. V gave up 0 bases and J gave up 4 bases; unmatched junction bases: 10. Germline V CDR1 and CDR2: DFQATT, SNEGSKA (reference sequence). The CDR3 covers 16 residues. Here the CDR3 reads CSARDPSTGGGETQYF. CDR3 DNA sequence: TGCAGTGCTAGAGACCCTTCTACAGGGGGAGGAGAGACCCAGTACTTC.

This clonotype was counted many times. CDR3 sequence reads: CASSSGLYNEQFF. CDR3 bases: TGTGCCAGCTCATCGGGACTTTACAATGAGCAGTTCTTC. The J gene is TRBJ2-1, the V gene TRBV18; D is possibly TRBD2 (6 bases). Between the trimmed V and J ends, which lost 5 bases and 4 bases, there was a span of 9 bases. Germline V gene lookup returns CDR1 KGHSH and CDR2 LQKENI. This CDR3 contains 13 residues.